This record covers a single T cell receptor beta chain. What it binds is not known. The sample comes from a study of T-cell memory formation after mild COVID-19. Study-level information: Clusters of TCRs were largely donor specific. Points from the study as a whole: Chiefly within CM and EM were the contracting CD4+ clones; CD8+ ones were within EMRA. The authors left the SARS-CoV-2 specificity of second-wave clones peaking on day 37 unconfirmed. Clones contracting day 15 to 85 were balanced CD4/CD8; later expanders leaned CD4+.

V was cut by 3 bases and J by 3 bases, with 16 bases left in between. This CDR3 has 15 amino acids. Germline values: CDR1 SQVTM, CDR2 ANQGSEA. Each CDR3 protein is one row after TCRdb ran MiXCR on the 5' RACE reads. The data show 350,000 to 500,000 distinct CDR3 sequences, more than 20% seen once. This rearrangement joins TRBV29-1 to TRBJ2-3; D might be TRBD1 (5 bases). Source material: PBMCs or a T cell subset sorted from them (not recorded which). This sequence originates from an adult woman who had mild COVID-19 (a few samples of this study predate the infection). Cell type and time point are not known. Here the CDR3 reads CSVEWWVQGTDTQYF. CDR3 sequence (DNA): TGCAGCGTTGAGTGGTGGGTGCAGGGAACAGATACGCAGTATTTT.